Presented here are 5 T cell receptor beta chains from one specimen sequenced in a study of Ad26.COV2.S vaccination and SARS-CoV-2 variants (dated by TCRdb to the early 2020s). The receptor library was made with the immunoSEQ multiplex PCR assay. TCRdb took over this immuneACCESS table, retaining in-frame rearrangements with V and J assigned. Such tables are incomplete; in checked studies, under half of the missing clones stem from an unresolved V gene, and the remainder is unexplained. The table for this sample lists 300,000 to 400,000 clones; 87% of them were counted only once. The ten largest clones add up to 3.4% of the sample. The treatment or condition tag for this specimen amounts to: some 20 received Ad26.COV2.S at low or high dose, single or two shots; 5 received placebo; per-sample allocation not given. Repertoires of vaccine and placebo recipients were sequenced from samples collected on day 63 after the first injection.

Source: peripheral blood, taken in a trial of Ad26.COV2.S vaccine versus placebo. The receptors were gathered from a person aged 18 to 59 who received the Ad26.COV2.S COVID-19 vaccine or a placebo.

J is TRBJ1-1 and V is TRBV7-9; D is undetermined. Germline V CDR1 and CDR2: SEHNR, FQNEAQ (reference sequence). Trimming took off 7 bases at V and 2 bases at J, with 14 bases between the two ends. The CDR3 totals 14 residues. The CDR3 nucleotides read TGTGCCAGCACCTCGGCGCGGCCAAACACTGAAGCTTTCTTT. Protein: CASTSARPNTEAFF.

This chain uses TRBV7-6 with TRBJ2-7; the D gene is possibly TRBD2 (5 bases). Trimming took off 0 bases at V and 5 bases at J, with 11 bases between the two ends. Germline CDR1 is SGHVS and CDR2 is FNYEAQ. This CDR3 contains 14 residues. CDR3 DNA sequence: TGTGCCAGCAGCTTAGCTCTGGGAGTGGACGAGCAGTACTTC. It codes for CASSLALGVDEQYF.

The chain recombines TRBV12-3 or TRBV12-4 with TRBJ1-5; D might be TRBD1 (5 bases). Trimming pared 8 bases from V and 6 bases from J, leaving 14 bases between. This CDR3 region has 13 residues. Here the CDR3 reads CASCPAGSQPQHF. In DNA, the CDR3 is TGTGCCAGCTGCCCGGCAGGGAGTCAGCCCCAGCATTTT.

This chain uses TRBV5-1 with TRBJ1-4; unclear D gene. This CDR3 contains 15 residues. The V end was cut by 0 bases, the J end by 0 bases, with 6 bases between. Germline V lookup: CDR1 SGHRS, CDR2 YFSETQ. CDR3: CASSLGSTTNEKLFF. CDR3 in DNA: TGCGCCAGCAGCTTGGGAAGCACAACTAATGAAAAACTGTTTTTT.

The sample holds one count of this clone. The V gene is TRBV12-5, the J gene TRBJ2-7; the D gene is possibly TRBD1 (5 bases). Germline V gene lookup returns CDR1 LGHNT and CDR2 FRNRAP. The CDR3 extends over 15 amino acids. Trimming removed 0 bases from V and 3 bases from J, with 12 bases in between. CDR3 sequence: CASGLVTLDNYEQYF. The CDR3 coding sequence is TGTGCTAGTGGTTTGGTAACTCTGGACAACTACGAGCAGTACTTC.